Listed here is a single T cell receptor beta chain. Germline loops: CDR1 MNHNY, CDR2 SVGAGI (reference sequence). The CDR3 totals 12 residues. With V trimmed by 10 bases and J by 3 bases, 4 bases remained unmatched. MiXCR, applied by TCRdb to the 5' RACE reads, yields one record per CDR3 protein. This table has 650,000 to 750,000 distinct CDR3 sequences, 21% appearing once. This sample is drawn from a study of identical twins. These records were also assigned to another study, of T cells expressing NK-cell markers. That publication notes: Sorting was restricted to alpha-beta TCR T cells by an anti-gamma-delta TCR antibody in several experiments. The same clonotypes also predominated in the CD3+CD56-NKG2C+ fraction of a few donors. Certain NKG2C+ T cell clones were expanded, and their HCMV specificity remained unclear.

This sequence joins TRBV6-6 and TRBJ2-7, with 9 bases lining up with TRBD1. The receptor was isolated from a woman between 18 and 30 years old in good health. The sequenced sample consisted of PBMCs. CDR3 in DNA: TGTGCCACCTCGGGACAGGGCTACGAGCAGTACTTC. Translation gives CATSGQGYEQYF.